The 31 T cell receptor beta chains below were found in one sample sequenced in a study of neurological immune-mediated disorders. TCRdb independently ran MiXCR on the 5' RACE reads; one entry per CDR3 protein. The sample consists of about 48,000 distinct CDR3 sequences, approximately 10% of them appearing once. The specimen sequenced was PBMCs. All receptors derive from a woman aged 35 to 49 with HTLV-1-associated myelopathy (HAM/TSP).

This clonotype was seen many times. The chain combines TRBV7-9 with TRBJ1-2; TRBD1 aligns across 9 bases. This CDR3 comprises 13 residues. Germline lookup yields CDR1 SEHNR and CDR2 FQNEAQ (reference sequence). Trimming at V came to 5 bases and at J to 6 bases, leaving 4 bases not matched to a gene. CDR3 sequence reads: CASSGRQGDGYTF. The CDR3 nucleotides are TGTGCCAGCAGCGGGCGACAGGGGGATGGCTACACCTTC.

This clonotype came up many times. The chain links TRBV6-6 to TRBJ1-5; the match to TRBD1 covers 8 bases. With 10 bases clipped from V and 0 bases from J, the junction kept 5 bases outside the gene matches. CDR3 length: 14 residues. The germline gives CDR1 MNHNY, CDR2 SVGAGI (reference sequence). The CDR3 sequence: CATTQGASNQPQHF. In DNA form, the CDR3 reads TGTGCCACCACCCAGGGGGCTAGCAATCAGCCCCAGCATTTT.

This clonotype was counted ten times or more. The CDR3 DNA reads as TGTGCCAGCAGCCCCCGGGACAGGGAGGGCGAGCAGTACTTC. Translation gives CASSPRDREGEQYF. The chain has TRBV3-1 and TRBJ2-7; 9 bases are shared with TRBD1. The CDR3 contains 14 residues. V was pared by 4 bases and J by 6 bases, with 7 bases of the junction left unmatched. Germline lookup yields CDR1 LGHDT and CDR2 YNNKEL (reference sequence).

In its sample, this clonotype was seen many times. J is TRBJ1-6 and V is TRBV2; D is perhaps TRBD1 (6 bases). Germline CDR1 is SNHLY and CDR2 is FYNNEI. The CDR3 totals 14 residues. V lost 7 bases and J lost 10, with 17 bases in between. The CDR3 region has the DNA TGTGCCAGCAACCCTGACAGGCTAGAATCACCCCTCCACTTT. Its translation is CASNPDRLESPLHF.

This sequence joins TRBV30 and TRBJ2-7; tentative D call: TRBD1 (5 bases). Germline loops: CDR1 GTSNPN, CDR2 SVGIG (reference sequence). Trimming pared 4 bases from V and 0 bases from J, leaving 10 bases between. The CDR3 totals 13 residues. CDR3: CAWKAGLSYEQYF. The CDR3 DNA sequence: TGTGCCTGGAAGGCAGGGCTCTCCTACGAGCAGTACTTC.

This clonotype was seen at least ten times. This chain connects TRBV4-1 to TRBJ2-1; 8 positions match TRBD1. The length of the CDR3 is 18 residues. V shed 1 base and J 5 bases; nucleotides not matched to a gene: 13. Looked up from germline, CDR1 is MGHRA and CDR2 is YSYEKL. CDR3 nucleotides: TGCGCCAGCAGCCAAGTAGGGAAACAGGGGGTAAGACACAATGAGCAGTTCTTC. Residues: CASSQVGKQGVRHNEQFF.

This clonotype was recorded a few times. This sequence joins TRBV6-5 and TRBJ2-7; no clear D gene. This CDR3 comprises 13 residues. The V end lost 8 bases, the J end lost 0 bases, and 11 bases lay between the germline ends. The germline V gene encodes CDR1 MNHEY and CDR2 SVGAGI. CDR3 region: CASWSGSSYEQYF. In nucleotides, the CDR3 is TGTGCCAGCTGGTCGGGCAGCTCCTACGAGCAGTACTTC.

This clonotype was picked up many times. The chain uses TRBV7-8 and TRBJ1-5; no reliable D call. Trimming took 5 bases from V and 4 from J, leaving 21 bases between them. Germline-derived CDR1 and CDR2 are SGHVS and FQNEAQ. The CDR3 has 17 amino acids. CDR3 region: CASSNQPDGPRNQPQHF. In DNA, the CDR3 is TGTGCCAGCAGCAACCAACCGGACGGACCCCGAAATCAGCCCCAGCATTTT. Variable domain in full (rest from reference TRBV7-8 and TRBJ1-5): GAGVSQSPRYKVAKRGQDVALRCDPISGHVSLFWYQQALGQGPEFLTYFQNEAQLDKSGLPSDRFFAERPEGSVSTLKIQRTQQEDSAVYLCASSNQPDGPRNQPQHFGDGTRLSIL.

This sequence joins TRBV6-2 or TRBV6-3 and TRBJ2-7, with D tentatively TRBD1 or TRBD2 (5 bases each). Germline CDR1 reads MNHEY; CDR2 reads SVGEGT. The CDR3 covers 13 residues. The V end was cut by 10 bases, the J end by 2 bases, with 15 bases between. The CDR3 protein is CANTRRGAYEQYF. The CDR3 DNA sequence: TGTGCCAACACCCGAAGAGGGGCCTACGAGCAGTACTTC.

This clonotype was recorded many times. The V call is TRBV12-3 or TRBV12-4, the J call TRBJ1-1; D not resolved. Trimming removed 6 bases from V and 0 bases from J, with 11 bases in between. The CDR3 contains 14 residues. CDR3 nucleotides: TGTGCCAGCAGCCCCTTCACCATGAACACTGAAGCTTTCTTT. This gives the protein CASSPFTMNTEAFF.

In its sample, this clonotype was seen many times. The rearrangement uses TRBV3-1 and TRBJ2-4; 8 bases match TRBD2. From germline, CDR1 is LGHDT and CDR2 YNNKEL (reference sequence). The CDR3 spans 16 residues. The J segment lost 7 bases and the V segment lost 0 bases, leaving 8 bases of the junction unmatched. Here the CDR3 DNA reads TGTGCCAGCAGCCAAGATCTCGGACTAGCTGGGAACATTCAGTACTTC. The encoded protein is CASSQDLGLAGNIQYF.

Details on this clonotype: Given a much more abundant clone one base away, this may be a read error. The genes are TRBV6-2 or TRBV6-3 and TRBJ1-6, with TRBD1 matching 7 bases. The CDR3 length is 17 residues. The V gene's germline CDR1 is MNHEY and CDR2 SVGEGT. The V gene end was trimmed by 7 bases and the J gene end by 8 bases; junction bases not matched to a gene: 17. The CDR3 DNA follows: TGTGCCAGCAAGTTCTCCCTAGGACAGACAGGGCATTCACCCCTCCACTTT. This gives the protein CASKFSLGQTGHSPLHF.

This clonotype has a count of ten or more. The chain is built from TRBV5-1 and TRBJ2-5; D gene unclear. This CDR3 region has 13 residues. The germline CDR1 and CDR2 sequences are SGHRS and YFSETQ. Trimming removed 5 bases at V and 4 bases at J, with 12 bases between. This CDR3 is CASSFGPGETQYF. CDR3 bases: TGCGCCAGCAGTTTTGGGCCAGGAGAGACCCAGTACTTC.

By sample fraction, this clonotype is medium-sized. The chain is built from TRBV11-2 and TRBJ2-4; D remains unclear. CDR3 size: 11 residues. Germline values: CDR1 SGHAT, CDR2 FQNNGV. The germline V and J ends were trimmed by 3 bases and 9 bases, with 6 bases remaining between them. The CDR3 DNA sequence: TGTGCCAGCAGCTTCAACGGCATTCAGTACTTC. This sequence encodes CASSFNGIQYF.

This clonotype has a count of ten or more. This rearrangement joins TRBV10-1 to TRBJ2-1; no clear D. Germline lookup yields CDR1 WNHNN and CDR2 SYGVQD (reference sequence). The CDR3 consists of 15 residues. Between the trimmed V and J ends, which lost 6 bases and 4 bases, there was a span of 16 bases. CDR3 coding DNA: TGCGCCAGCAGCGATCTCCCCTCGAGTTACAATGAGCAGTTCTTC. The encoded protein is CASSDLPSSYNEQFF.

CDR3 protein: CASRRDSNQPQHF. The CDR3 nucleotides read TGTGCCAGCAGGAGAGATAGCAATCAGCCCCAGCATTTT. The gene calls are TRBV27 and TRBJ1-5, with D unresolved. The CDR3 contains 13 residues. Trimming stripped 6 bases from V and 0 bases from J, with 6 bases between. Germline CDR1 reads MNHEY; CDR2 reads SMNVEV (reference sequence).

This clonotype was seen ten or more times. The chain carries TRBV5-1 and TRBJ2-3; D remains ambiguous. The V gene's germline CDR1 is SGHRS and CDR2 YFSETQ. Trimming removed 1 base from V and 0 bases from J, with 9 bases in between. The CDR3 covers 15 residues. The CDR3 reads CASSLMTPSTDTQYF. DNA of the CDR3: TGCGCCAGCAGCTTGATGACACCTAGCACAGATACGCAGTATTTT. The whole variable domain, filled in from reference TRBV5-1 and TRBJ2-3, reads KAGVTQTPRYLIKTRGQQVTLSCSPISGHRSVSWYQQTPGQGLQFLFEYFSETQRNKGNFPGRFSGRQFSNSRSEMNVSTLELGDSALYLCASSLMTPSTDTQYFGPGTRLTVL.

Many counts were recorded for this clonotype. The chain combines TRBV20-1 with TRBJ2-7; D possibly uses TRBD1 or TRBD2 (5 bases each). Germline CDR1 is DFQATT and CDR2 is SNEGSKA (reference sequence). The CDR3 spans 14 residues. The germline V and J ends were trimmed by 5 bases and 6 bases, with 20 bases remaining between them. The CDR3 spells CSAERGEGASEQYF. For the CDR3, the DNA is TGCAGTGCTGAAAGGGGAGAAGGAGCTAGCGAGCAGTACTTC.

This clonotype is large (0.1 to 1%) in the sample. DNA for the CDR3: TGTGCCAGCATTTTTAGTGGGGGTTACAATGAGCAGTTCTTC. It codes for CASIFSGGYNEQFF. The chain employs TRBV2 and TRBJ2-1; the D call may be TRBD1 or TRBD2 (5 bases each). Germline V gene lookup returns CDR1 SNHLY and CDR2 FYNNEI. Trimming left V 7 bases short and J 4 bases short, with 14 bases between. CDR3 length: 14 residues.

The table lists this clonotype with many counts. The rearrangement links TRBV12-3 or TRBV12-4 to TRBJ2-2, with 10 positions matching TRBD2. The CDR3 contains 16 residues. V shed 5 bases, J shed 1 base, and the junction held 4 bases outside the gene matches. In DNA form, the CDR3 reads TGTGCCAGCAGTCCCCGACTAGCGGGGAACACCGGGGAGCTGTTTTTT. The encoded protein is CASSPRLAGNTGELFF.

This clonotype was counted ten times or more. The CDR3 is CASSLYDGGGASDTQYF. DNA of the CDR3: TGTGCCAGCAGTTTGTATGACGGCGGGGGGGCTTCAGATACGCAGTATTTT. This chain uses TRBV12-3 or TRBV12-4 with TRBJ2-3; 9 bases align to TRBD2. Losses at the gene ends were 3 bases for V and 4 bases for J; bases not matched to a gene: 11. The CDR3 totals 17 residues.

This clonotype was detected ten times or more. This chain joins TRBV5-1 and TRBJ2-5, with 8 bases that match TRBD2. The CDR3 runs 13 residues. The germline CDR1 and CDR2 sequences are SGHRS and YFSETQ. J lost 2 bases, V lost 4 bases, and 1 base had no gene match. CDR3 protein: CASSVAGQETQYF. Written as DNA, the CDR3 is TGCGCCAGCAGCGTAGCGGGGCAAGAGACCCAGTACTTC. Combining the CDR3 with reference TRBV5-1 and TRBJ2-5 gives the whole variable domain KAGVTQTPRYLIKTRGQQVTLSCSPISGHRSVSWYQQTPGQGLQFLFEYFSETQRNKGNFPGRFSGRQFSNSRSEMNVSTLELGDSALYLCASSVAGQETQYFGPGTRLLVL.

There are many counts of this clonotype. The chain combines TRBV6-1 with TRBJ1-3; D may be TRBD1 (5 bases). Per germline, CDR1 MNHNS and CDR2 SASEGT. The CDR3 spans 17 residues. The germline V and J ends were trimmed by 4 bases and 3 bases, with 19 bases remaining between them. CDR3 DNA: TGTGCCAGCAGTGGGGGGTCCTTGGGGAATCGTGGAAACACCATATATTTT. It encodes CASSGGSLGNRGNTIYF.

This clonotype was counted at least ten times. The CDR3 reads CASSQGLGANTGELFF. For the CDR3, the DNA is TGTGCCAGCAGCCAAGGTCTGGGAGCGAACACCGGGGAGCTGTTTTTT. The J gene is TRBJ2-2, the V gene TRBV4-2; D possibly corresponds to TRBD2 (5 bases). Germline assignment: CDR1 LGHNA and CDR2 YNFKEQ. The V gene lost 1 base and the J gene lost 0 bases, with 9 bases spanning the gap. The CDR3 sequence is 16 residues long.

This clonotype has a count of ten or more. This chain uses TRBV4-2 with TRBJ2-1, with D possibly being TRBD1 (5 bases). V was clipped by 0 bases and J by 2 bases, with 8 bases between them. This CDR3 has 15 amino acids. Germline CDR1 and CDR2: LGHNA and YNFKEQ. The CDR3 sequence is CASSQDRGTYNEQFF. Here the CDR3 DNA reads TGTGCCAGCAGCCAAGATAGGGGTACCTACAATGAGCAGTTCTTC.

This clonotype was picked up many times. The V call is TRBV5-1, the J call TRBJ2-2, with D possibly being TRBD1 or TRBD2 (5 bases each). From germline, CDR1 is SGHRS and CDR2 YFSETQ. CDR3 length equals 16 residues. V lost 4 bases, J lost 9 bases, and 22 bases lay in between. CDR3 region: CASSGRRTRERRELFF. For the CDR3, the DNA is TGCGCCAGCAGCGGCCGGAGGACACGCGAGCGCCGGGAGCTGTTTTTT.

As concerns this clonotype: A read error is possible here, since a much larger clone lies one base away. This chain joins TRBV11-2 and TRBJ2-2; tentative D call: TRBD2 (6 bases). Germline CDR1 reads SGHAT; CDR2 reads FQNNGV. CDR3 length: 15 amino acids. The CDR3 sequence: CASSPLAVNTVELFF. DNA for the CDR3: TGTGCCAGCAGCCCTTTAGCGGTGAACACCGTGGAGCTGTTTTTT.

The table lists this clonotype with many counts. V usage is TRBV5-1 and J usage is TRBJ2-1, with 8 bases identical to TRBD2. CDR1 SGHRS and CDR2 YFSETQ come from the germline V gene. CDR3 length: 16 residues. V gave up 6 bases and J gave up 5 bases; unmatched junction bases: 13. CDR3: CASTKTSGGSHNEQFF. The DNA of the CDR3 is TGCGCCAGCACTAAAACTTCGGGGGGGAGCCACAATGAGCAGTTCTTC.

In its sample, this clonotype was seen many times. This chain links TRBV25-1 with TRBJ1-1, with 8 bases lining up with TRBD1. CDR1 and CDR2 from the germline V gene are MGHDK and SYGVNS. With 7 bases clipped from V and 5 bases from J, the junction kept 6 bases outside the gene matches. The CDR3 is 13 amino acids. CDR3 region: CASKLQGGTEAFF. The CDR3 DNA reads as TGTGCCAGCAAGCTACAGGGGGGTACTGAAGCTTTCTTT.

This clonotype was seen ten or more times. DNA of the CDR3: TGTGCCAGCAGCCAAGGGGCTGGCGGGGGAAGCCAAGAGACCCAGTACTTC. This codes for CASSQGAGGGSQETQYF. The rearrangement links TRBV3-1 to TRBJ2-5; TRBD2 matches at 7 bases. CDR1 is LGHDT, CDR2 YNNKEL, per germline (reference sequence). Trimming at V came to 1 base and at J to 1 base, leaving 9 bases not matched to a gene. CDR3 length: 17 residues.

This clonotype was recorded at least ten times. The chain is built from TRBV2 and TRBJ2-1, with 10 bases matching TRBD2. The germline gives CDR1 SNHLY, CDR2 FYNNEI. The CDR3 has 13 amino acids. Trimming took 6 bases from V and 8 from J; bases not matched to a gene: 4. CDR3 in DNA: TGTGCCAGCAGGGCTAGCGGGAGCCATGAGCAGTTCTTC. Translation: CASRASGSHEQFF.